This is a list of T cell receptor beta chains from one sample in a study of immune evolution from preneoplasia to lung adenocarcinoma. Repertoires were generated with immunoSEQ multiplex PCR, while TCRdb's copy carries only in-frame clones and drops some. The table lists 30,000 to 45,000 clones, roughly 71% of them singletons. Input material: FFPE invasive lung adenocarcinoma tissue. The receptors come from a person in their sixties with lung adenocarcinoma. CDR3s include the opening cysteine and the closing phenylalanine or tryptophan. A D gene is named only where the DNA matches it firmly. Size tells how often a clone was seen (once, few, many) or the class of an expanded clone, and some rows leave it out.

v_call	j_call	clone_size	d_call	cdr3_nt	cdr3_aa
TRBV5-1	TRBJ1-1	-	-	TGCGCCAGCAGCTTGACCACGAACACTGAAGCTTTCTTT	CASSLTTNTEAFF
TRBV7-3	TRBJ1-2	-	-	TGTGCCAGCAGCTTAAATCCAGGGGCATATGGCTACACCTTC	CASSLNPGAYGYTF
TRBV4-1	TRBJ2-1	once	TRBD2	TGCGCCAGCAGCCGAGCGGCTAGCGGGAACTCCTACAATGAGCAGTTCTTC	CASSRAASGNSYNEQFF
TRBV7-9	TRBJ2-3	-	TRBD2	TGTGCCAGCAGTACCGGGGTAGCGGGTGTAGCAGATACGCAGTATTTT	CASSTGVAGVADTQYF
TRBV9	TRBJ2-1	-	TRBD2	TGTGCCAGCAGCGTAGGTGGTAGCGGGACGGGGGAGCAGTTCTTC	CASSVGGSGTGEQFF
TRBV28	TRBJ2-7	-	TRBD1	TGTGCCAGCAGTTTGAGGGACAGGTTTAGTGGCGAGCAGTACTTC	CASSLRDRFSGEQYF
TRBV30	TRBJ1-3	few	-	TGTGCCTGGAAGCGGTCTGGAAACACCATATATTTT	CAWKRSGNTIYF
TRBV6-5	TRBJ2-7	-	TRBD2	TGTGCCAGCAGTTACTGGGGCGGGAGCTCCTACGAGCAGTACTTC	CASSYWGGSSYEQYF
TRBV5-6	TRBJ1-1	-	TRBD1	TGTGCCAGCAGCCCCGAGCCCGGACAGGGGGCCGCTGAAGTAGCTTTCTTT	CASSPEPGQGAAEVAFF
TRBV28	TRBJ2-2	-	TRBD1	TGTGCCAGCAGTTCATATCGCACAGGGGGCTGGGCCGGGGAGCTGTTTTTT	CASSSYRTGGWAGELFF
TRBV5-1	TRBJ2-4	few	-	TGCGCCAGCAGCTTGGCGAATCAGCCAGGGATCTTC	CASSLANQPGIF
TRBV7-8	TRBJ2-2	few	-	TGTGCCAGCAGGATGGGCCTTAACACCGGGGAGCTGTTTTTT	CASRMGLNTGELFF
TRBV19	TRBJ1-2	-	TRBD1	TGTGCCAGTAGTATGGACAGGGCGGCCTATGGCTACACCTTC	CASSMDRAAYGYTF
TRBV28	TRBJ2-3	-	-	TGTGCCAGCAGCTCCCGGGGGTCGAGCACAGATACGCAGTATTTT	CASSSRGSSTDTQYF
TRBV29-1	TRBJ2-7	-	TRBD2	TGCAGCGTTAGCGGGAGGGACCACTACGAGCAGTACTTC	CSVSGRDHYEQYF
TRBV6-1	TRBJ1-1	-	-	TGTGCCAGCTTGGGATACACTGAAGCTTTCTTT	CASLGYTEAFF
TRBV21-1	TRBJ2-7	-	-	TGTGCCAGCAGCAAAACCCAACCCAATCCCTGCCTTCCCTACGCCTACGAGCAGTACTTC	CASSKTQPNPCLPYAYEQYF
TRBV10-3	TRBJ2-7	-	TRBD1	TGTGCCACTGCGGGACAGGGGGGCTACGAGCAGTACTTC	CATAGQGGYEQYF
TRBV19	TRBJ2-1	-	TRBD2	TGTGCCAGTAGTTACTGGGGGACTAGCGGGAGTCGCGACAATGAGCAGTTCTTC	CASSYWGTSGSRDNEQFF
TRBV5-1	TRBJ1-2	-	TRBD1	TGCGCCAGCAGCTTGGTCCAGGGGGCCATTTATGGCTACACCTTC	CASSLVQGAIYGYTF
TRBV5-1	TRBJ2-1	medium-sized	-	TGCGCCAGCAGCTCGGGAAACAATGAGCAGTTCTTC	CASSSGNNEQFF
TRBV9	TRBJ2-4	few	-	TGTGCCAGCGGGGACGAGAACATTCAGTACTTC	CASGDENIQYF
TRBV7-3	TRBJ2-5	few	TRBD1	TGTGCCAGCAGCTTTGGACAGGGAGAGACCCAGTACTTC	CASSFGQGETQYF
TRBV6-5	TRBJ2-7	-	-	TGTGCCAGCAGTCGCTACCGGGACGGAACCTACGAGCAGTACTTC	CASSRYRDGTYEQYF
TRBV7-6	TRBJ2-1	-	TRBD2	TGTGCCAGCAGCCCAAGGACTAGCAACGGTGAGCAGTTCTTC	CASSPRTSNGEQFF
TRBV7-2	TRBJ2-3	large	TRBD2	TGTGCCAGCAGCTCCGGGACTAGCGGGAAGGCAGATACGCAGTATTTT	CASSSGTSGKADTQYF
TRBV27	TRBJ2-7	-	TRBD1	TGTGCCAGCAGATCCGGACAGGGCTCGTTAATCGAGCAGTACTTC	CASRSGQGSLIEQYF
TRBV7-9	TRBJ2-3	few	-	TGTGCCAGCAGCTTCCTCGCAGATACGCAGTATTTT	CASSFLADTQYF
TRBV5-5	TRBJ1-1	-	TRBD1	TGTGCCAGCAGCCTACGATTCCCGGGACAGGGGAACACTGAAGCTTTCTTT	CASSLRFPGQGNTEAFF
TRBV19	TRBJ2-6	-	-	TGTGCCAGTAACCCCGGAAGCTCTGGGGCCAACGTCCTGACTTTC	CASNPGSSGANVLTF
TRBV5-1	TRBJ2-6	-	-	TGCGCCAGCAGCTTGGACTCATCGGCCTCTGGGGCCAACGTCCTGACTTTC	CASSLDSSASGANVLTF
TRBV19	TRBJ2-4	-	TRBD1	TGTGCCAGTAGAGGGACAGTAGTTTCAATTCAGTACTTC	CASRGTVVSIQYF
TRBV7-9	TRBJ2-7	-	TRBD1	TGTGCCAGCAGCTTAGGTGACAGGGGCTTAAGAGAGCAGTACTTC	CASSLGDRGLREQYF
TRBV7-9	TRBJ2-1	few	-	TGTGCCAGCAGCTTAGCGGGGGTTGTCGGTAATGAGCAGTTCTTC	CASSLAGVVGNEQFF
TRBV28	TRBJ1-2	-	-	TGTGCCAGCAGTTCCCCCGGCGCCCGTGGCTACACCTTC	CASSSPGARGYTF
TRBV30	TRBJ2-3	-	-	TGTGCCTGGAGTAGAGGGAGTCACCCAGATACGCAGTATTTT	CAWSRGSHPDTQYF
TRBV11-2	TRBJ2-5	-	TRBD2	TGTGCCAGCAGCTTACGAATACAAGCGGGAGCGGCCCAGTACTTC	CASSLRIQAGAAQYF
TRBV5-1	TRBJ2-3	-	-	TGCGCCAGCAGCTTGGCAACGACGCGGGGCACAGATACGCAGTATTTT	CASSLATTRGTDTQYF
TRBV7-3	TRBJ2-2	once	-	TGTGCCAGCAGCTTAACTGTAGGCGGGGAGCTGTTTTTT	CASSLTVGGELFF
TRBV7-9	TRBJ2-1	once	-	TGTGCCAGCAGCTTGAAGGATTACAATGAGCAGTTCTTC	CASSLKDYNEQFF
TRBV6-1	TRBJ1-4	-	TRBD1	TGTGCCAGCAGCTGGACAGGGTCTAATGAAAAACTGTTTTTT	CASSWTGSNEKLFF
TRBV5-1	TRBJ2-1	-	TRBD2	TGCGCCAGCAGCTTGGGCCTAGCGGTCTCCTACAATGAGCAGTTCTTC	CASSLGLAVSYNEQFF
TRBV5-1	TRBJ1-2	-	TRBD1	TGCGCCAGCAGCGCTGGGACAGGGGTAAGGGGCTACACCTTC	CASSAGTGVRGYTF
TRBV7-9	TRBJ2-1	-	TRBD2	TGTGCCAGCTCAACGGGACTAGCGGGAGGGAGCTCCTACAATGAGCAGTTCTTC	CASSTGLAGGSSYNEQFF
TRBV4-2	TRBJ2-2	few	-	TGTGCCAGCAGCCGGACGGACCGGGGCGGGGAGCTGTTTTTT	CASSRTDRGGELFF
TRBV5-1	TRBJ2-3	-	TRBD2	TGCGCCAGCAGCCGGCGGGAGCTCGGCACAGATACGCAGTATTTT	CASSRRELGTDTQYF
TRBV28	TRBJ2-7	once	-	TGTGCCAGCAGTCAACAGGTCTATCCCTACGAGCAGTACTTC	CASSQQVYPYEQYF
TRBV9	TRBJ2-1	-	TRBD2	TGTGCCAGCAGCGTAGGGGGGGCAATAGCGGGAGGAGGGGAGCAGTTCTTC	CASSVGGAIAGGGEQFF
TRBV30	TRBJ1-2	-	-	TGTGCCTGGAGTGTACAAAATCCCGCGGGAGGCTACACCTTC	CAWSVQNPAGGYTF
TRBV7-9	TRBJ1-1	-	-	TGTGCCAGCAGCACACTACCGGGACGGCTGGCCGGAGGGACTGAAGCTTTCTTT	CASSTLPGRLAGGTEAFF
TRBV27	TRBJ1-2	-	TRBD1	TGTGCCAGCAGATCACAGGGGAACTATGGCTACACCTTC	CASRSQGNYGYTF
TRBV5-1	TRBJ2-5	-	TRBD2	TGCGCCAGCAGCTTGGTCACGGCGGGGGTTGAGACCCAGTACTTC	CASSLVTAGVETQYF
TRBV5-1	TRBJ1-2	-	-	TGCGCCAGCAGCGTGGGGACTCCTAACTATGGCTACACCTTC	CASSVGTPNYGYTF
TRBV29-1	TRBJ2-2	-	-	TGCAGCGCCACGGACACCGGGGAGCTGTTTTTT	CSATDTGELFF